The 23 T cell receptor beta chains below come from one sample, sequenced in a study of Graves' ophthalmopathy and Graves' hyperthyroidism. The TCR beta CDR3 regions underwent amplification from RNA transcripts. Scientists carried out first-round RT-PCR using HTBI primers and then a second-round multiplex PCR. TCRdb reprocessed the multiplex PCR reads via MiXCR and lists one record per CDR3 protein. The table lists around 170,000 distinct CDR3 sequences, approximately 38% of them singletons. Sequencing used peripheral blood. These receptors were collected from a woman between 40 and 50 years old with Graves' ophthalmopathy.

This clonotype was seen a single time. This chain's CDR3 is CASRAGGRTPSYEQYF. CDR3 nucleotides: TGTGCCAGCAGGGCGGGCGGGAGAACGCCCTCCTACGAGCAGTACTTC. The chain is built from TRBV6-1 and TRBJ2-7, with TRBD2 matching over 7 bases. Germline V gene sequence: CDR1 MNHNS, CDR2 SASEGT. The CDR3 is 16 amino acids. V lost 6 bases to trimming and J lost 0 bases; unmatched junction nucleotides: 11.

The DNA of the CDR3 is TGTGCCTCTTCGGGGGCCACGGGCACTGAAGCTTTCTTT. It encodes CASSGATGTEAFF. V is TRBV6-1 and J is TRBJ1-1; D possibly corresponds to TRBD1 (6 bases). CDR3 length equals 13 residues. Germline V gives CDR1 MNHNS, CDR2 SASEGT. Trimming shortened V by 11 bases and J by 4 bases, and 17 bases separated the two germline ends.

The chain couples TRBV10-3 to TRBJ1-1; 9 positions agree with TRBD1. Germline CDR1 reads ENHRY; CDR2 reads SYGVKD. The V gene end was trimmed by 4 bases and the J gene end by 4 bases; junction bases not matched to a gene: 7. This CDR3 region has 15 residues. The CDR3 bases are TGTGCCATCAGTGCAAAGGGACAGGGCGGCACTGAAGCTTTCTTT. Translation: CAISAKGQGGTEAFF.

The chain carries TRBV20-1 and TRBJ1-1, with a weak D call TRBD1 (6 bases). The CDR3 extends over 13 amino acids. Germline V gene sequence: CDR1 DFQATT, CDR2 SNEGSKA (reference sequence). Trimming stripped 6 bases from V and 5 bases from J, with 16 bases between. CDR3 residues: CSAEQGRGTEAFF. The CDR3 nucleotides read TGCAGTGCGGAACAGGGTCGGGGGACTGAAGCTTTCTTT.

This clonotype was picked up many times. V and J are TRBV27 and TRBJ1-2; perhaps TRBD1 as D (5 bases). V lost 0 bases and J 6 bases, leaving 11 bases between the germline ends. Germline V lookup: CDR1 MNHEY, CDR2 SMNVEV (reference sequence). This CDR3 has 14 amino acids. The CDR3 DNA reads TGTGCCAGCAGTTTATCCAGGGTAGATGATGGCTACACCTTC. The encoded protein is CASSLSRVDDGYTF.

This clonotype showed up many times. V gene TRBV6-5 combines with J gene TRBJ1-1, with D tentatively TRBD1 (5 bases). The germline V gene has CDR1 MNHEY and CDR2 SVGAGI. Trimming pared 2 bases from V and 6 bases from J, leaving 7 bases between. The CDR3 extends over 12 amino acids. CDR3 sequence (DNA): TGTGCCAGCAGTTACGGGACTTCTGAAGCTTTCTTT. Encoded protein: CASSYGTSEAFF.

This clonotype was seen only once. The CDR3 loop reads CASSSQGARGELFF. The DNA of the CDR3 is TGTGCCAGCAGCTCACAGGGGGCGCGAGGGGAGCTGTTTTTT. V and J are TRBV5-5 and TRBJ2-2, with TRBD1 matching 9 bases. CDR1 SGHKS and CDR2 YYEKEE come from the germline V gene (reference sequence). J gave up 8 bases and V 3 bases, and 5 bases lay outside the gene matches. This CDR3 comprises 14 residues. Full variable domain (remainder filled in from reference TRBV5-5 and TRBJ2-2): DAGVTQSPTHLIKTRGQQVTLRCSPISGHKSVSWYQQVLGQGPQFIFQYYEKEERGRGNFPDRFSARQFPNYSSELNVNALLLGDSALYLCASSSQGARGELFFGEGSRLTVL.

This clonotype was recorded at least ten times. The V and J genes are TRBV6-1 and TRBJ2-7; 9 bases are a match to TRBD1. V was clipped by 4 bases and J by 4 bases; unmatched bases: 8. CDR3 length equals 15 residues. Germline V gives CDR1 MNHNS, CDR2 SASEGT. CDR3 sequence: CASSAERTGVYEQYF. In DNA, the CDR3 is TGTGCCAGCAGTGCGGAAAGGACAGGGGTATACGAGCAGTACTTC.

The CDR3 DNA is TGTGCCAGCACCGCCCCGGGAACGAGCTACGAGCAGTACTTC. Translated: CASTAPGTSYEQYF. V gene TRBV6-1 combines with J gene TRBJ2-7; the D gene is possibly TRBD2 (5 bases). The CDR3 is 14 residues long. Germline V gene data show CDR1 as MNHNS and CDR2 as SASEGT. Trimming shortened V by 7 bases and J by 3 bases, and 16 bases separated the two germline ends.

This clonotype was observed a handful of times. The chain combines TRBV12-3 or TRBV12-4 with TRBJ2-7, with D possibly TRBD2 on 6 matching bases. The ends were cut back, 7 bases at V and 1 base at J, with 14 bases in the middle. CDR3 length equals 14 residues. CDR3 region: CASNAAGRSYEQYF. Here the CDR3 DNA reads TGTGCCAGCAATGCTGCCGGGAGATCCTACGAGCAGTACTTC.

The chain joins TRBV27 to TRBJ1-2; 7 bases align to TRBD1. Unmatched junction bases numbered 4, after V lost 3 bases and J lost 3 bases. CDR1 and CDR2 from the germline V gene are MNHEY and SMNVEV (reference sequence). The CDR3 has 14 amino acids. The DNA of the CDR3 is TGTGCCAGCAGTTTTAGGGACAGTTACTATGGCTACACCTTC. This sequence encodes CASSFRDSYYGYTF.

This clonotype was counted many times. This sequence joins TRBV18 and TRBJ2-7; D gene uncertain. CDR3 size: 15 residues. Germline CDR1 KGHSH, CDR2 LQKENI. Trimming stripped 6 bases from V and 3 bases from J, with 18 bases between. The CDR3 region has the DNA TGTGCCAGCTCGGAGAATAGGGCCTCACTCTACGAGCAGTACTTC. Translation gives CASSENRASLYEQYF.

This clonotype was picked up many times. The chain has TRBV6-2 or TRBV6-3 and TRBJ1-2; D gene uncertain. CDR1 is MNHEY, CDR2 SVGEGT, per germline. This CDR3 has 16 residues. V lost 6 bases to trimming and J lost 6 bases, with 23 bases between them. The CDR3 protein is CASSYPPWWTSDGYTF. CDR3 nucleotides: TGTGCCAGCAGCTACCCCCCTTGGTGGACCTCAGATGGCTACACCTTC.

This clonotype was counted many times. The CDR3 DNA reads as TGCGCCAGCAGCTTGGACAGGGGGTTAAGGAATGGCTACACCTTC. Encoded protein: CASSLDRGLRNGYTF. V and J are TRBV5-1 and TRBJ1-2; TRBD1 matches at 8 bases. Germline V gene sequence: CDR1 SGHRS, CDR2 YFSETQ. The V segment lost 0 bases and the J segment 6 bases; nucleotides outside the gene matches: 7. This CDR3 comprises 15 residues.

This clonotype was detected many times. This chain joins TRBV28 and TRBJ1-6; 9 bases map to TRBD1. The V gene end was trimmed by 3 bases and the J gene end by 7 bases; junction bases not matched to a gene: 4. Germline loops: CDR1 MDHEN, CDR2 SYDVKM. The CDR3 spans 15 residues. The chain's CDR3 is CASSFNRGRNSPLHF. For the CDR3, the DNA is TGTGCCAGCAGTTTCAACAGGGGGCGAAATTCACCCCTCCACTTT.

Only a few counts were recorded for this clonotype. The chain links TRBV27 to TRBJ1-2; D is unclear. Between the trimmed V and J ends, which lost 4 bases and 4 bases, there was a span of 22 bases. The CDR3 is 17 residues long. Germline values: CDR1 MNHEY, CDR2 SMNVEV (reference sequence). CDR3 nucleotides: TGTGCCAGCAGTTCCATTAGAGGAAGGGCAAGATCCTATGGCTACACCTTC. As protein: CASSSIRGRARSYGYTF.

This clonotype showed up many times. The genes are TRBV28 and TRBJ1-3; D unresolved. Germline CDR1 is MDHEN and CDR2 is SYDVKM. The CDR3 sequence is 15 residues long. The ends were cut back, 2 bases at V and 0 bases at J, with 8 bases in the middle. The CDR3 loop reads CASSLRQSSGNTIYF. CDR3 nucleotides: TGTGCCAGCAGTTTACGGCAGTCCTCTGGAAACACCATATATTTT.

This clonotype was detected many times. This chain joins TRBV6-5 and TRBJ1-1; D may be TRBD1 (5 bases). This CDR3 region has 15 residues. Germline assignment: CDR1 MNHEY and CDR2 SVGAGI. The V end lost 6 bases, the J end lost 1 base, and 15 bases lay between the germline ends. CDR3 DNA: TGTGCCAGCAGCGCCGAGGGGTGGTCGAACACTGAAGCTTTCTTT. Its protein product is CASSAEGWSNTEAFF.

This clonotype was detected ten times or more. CDR3 DNA: TGTGCCAGCAGCTACCTGGGGCGGGAGGGAAACGAGCAGTACTTC. It codes for CASSYLGREGNEQYF. This chain joins TRBV7-2 and TRBJ2-7; 9 bases align to TRBD2. This CDR3 spans 15 amino acids. In germline, CDR1 is SGHTA, CDR2 FQGNSA. V shed 4 bases and J 5 bases; nucleotides not matched to a gene: 9.

The rearrangement uses TRBV18 and TRBJ1-5; TRBD1 matches 7 bases. The germline V gene has CDR1 KGHSH and CDR2 LQKENI. The CDR3 is 14 amino acids. Trimming cost V 1 base and J 6 bases; bases outside gene matches: 3. CDR3 nucleotides: TGTGCCAGCTCACCACAGGGGGCTGGTCAGCCCCAGCATTTT. It yields the protein CASSPQGAGQPQHF.

This clonotype was seen ten or more times. J is TRBJ1-2 and V is TRBV7-9; 7 positions match TRBD1. J was trimmed by 7 bases and V by 1 base; bases with no gene match: 15. The CDR3 has 17 residues. CDR1 is SEHNR, CDR2 FQNEAQ, per germline (reference sequence). Written as DNA, the CDR3 is TGTGCCAGCAGCTTAGGATGGGGACAGCGTTTTTTAGGTGGCTACACCTTC. It codes for CASSLGWGQRFLGGYTF.

This clonotype was seen many times. The chain carries TRBV18 and TRBJ1-6; 7 positions agree with TRBD1. This CDR3 comprises 14 residues. V shed 2 bases, J shed 9 bases, and the junction held 4 bases outside the gene matches. Germline V gives CDR1 KGHSH, CDR2 LQKENI. The DNA of the CDR3 is TGTGCCAGCTCACCAGGGCGGGACAGTTCACCCCTCCACTTT. It yields the protein CASSPGRDSSPLHF. Filled out from reference TRBV18 and TRBJ1-6, the complete variable domain reads NAGVMQNPRHLVRRRGQEARLRCSPMKGHSHVYWYRQLPEEGLKFMVYLQKENIIDESGMPKERFSAEFPKEGPSILRIQQVVRGDSAAYFCASSPGRDSSPLHFGNGTRLTVT.

The sample holds many counts of this clonotype. The chain recombines TRBV14 with TRBJ1-2, with 8 bases aligning to TRBD1. The germline V gene encodes CDR1 SGHDN and CDR2 FVKESK. The J segment lost 2 bases and the V segment lost 1 base, leaving 3 bases of the junction unmatched. This CDR3 has 15 amino acids. CDR3 in amino acids: CASSQGTGTNYGYTF. CDR3 DNA sequence: TGTGCCAGCAGCCAAGGGACAGGGACAAACTATGGCTACACCTTC.